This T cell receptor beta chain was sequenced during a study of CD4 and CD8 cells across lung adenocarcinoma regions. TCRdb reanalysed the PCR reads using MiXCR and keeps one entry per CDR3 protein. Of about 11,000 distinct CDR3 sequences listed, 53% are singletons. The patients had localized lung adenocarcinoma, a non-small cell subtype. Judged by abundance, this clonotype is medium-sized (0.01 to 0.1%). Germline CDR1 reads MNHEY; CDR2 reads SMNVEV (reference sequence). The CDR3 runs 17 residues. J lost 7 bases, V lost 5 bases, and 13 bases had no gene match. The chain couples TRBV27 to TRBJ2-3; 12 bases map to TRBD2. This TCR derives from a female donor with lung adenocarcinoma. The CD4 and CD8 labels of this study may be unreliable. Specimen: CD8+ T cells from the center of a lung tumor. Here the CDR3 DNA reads TGTGCCAGCAGTCCATCGGGTGCTAGCGGGGGGGCCCATACGCAGTATTTT. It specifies CASSPSGASGGAHTQYF.